These T cell receptor beta chains were read from a single sample in a study of T cell responses to AZD1222 COVID-19 vaccine. Using immunoSEQ multiplex PCR, the repertoire was profiled, and TCRdb retains in-frame clones only, with some absent. In the table there are more than 90,000 clones, roughly four fifths of which are singletons. The sample consisted of peripheral blood, taken on day 0 of AZD1222 vaccination. These receptors were obtained from an adult in good health. Both conserved end residues are part of each CDR3. D genes are given only for firm matches. Expanded clones are given a class, and other clones once, few, many or no size at all.

>once|14|TRBJ2-3|NA|TRBV3-1/TRBV3-2
CASSQVLSADTQYF
TGTGCCAGCAGCCAAGTGTTGAGTGCAGATACGCAGTATTTT
>NA|15|TRBJ2-6|NA|TRBV28
CASSLWGQGANVLTF
TGTGCCAGCAGTTTATGGGGGCAAGGGGCCAACGTCCTGACTTTC
>NA|13|TRBJ1-1|NA|TRBV6-5
CASSPTVLRGAFF
TGTGCCAGCAGTCCTACCGTCCTGCGGGGAGCTTTCTTT
>few|13|TRBJ1-2|NA|TRBV7-9
CASSLVGHYGYTF
TGTGCCAGCAGCTTAGTTGGGCACTATGGCTACACCTTC
>NA|13|TRBJ2-1|NA|TRBV12-3/TRBV12-4
CASTPRHSDEQFF
TGTGCCAGCACCCCCAGACATAGCGATGAGCAGTTCTTC
>NA|15|TRBJ1-1|NA|TRBV7-6
CASSLAAGGGTEAFF
TGTGCCAGCAGCTTAGCTGCTGGGGGCGGTACTGAAGCTTTCTTT
>NA|16|TRBJ2-7|NA|TRBV7-8
CASSLLGGTDDYEQYF
TGTGCCAGCAGCTTGCTAGGCGGGACAGACGACTACGAGCAGTACTTC
>NA|16|TRBJ2-1|TRBD2|TRBV19
CASSIMTSGYYNEQFF
TGTGCCAGTAGTATAATGACTAGCGGGTACTACAATGAGCAGTTCTTC
>NA|13|TRBJ2-1|NA|TRBV7-3
CASSFGQRNEQFF
TGTGCCAGCAGCTTTGGACAGAGGAATGAGCAGTTCTTC
>NA|15|TRBJ2-4|TRBD1|TRBV6-6
CARSPGTGVENIQYF
TGTGCCCGCAGCCCCGGGACAGGGGTAGAAAACATTCAGTACTTC
>NA|14|TRBJ2-3|NA|TRBV5-1
CASTPGQSTDTQYF
TGCGCCAGCACCCCGGGACAATCCACAGATACGCAGTATTTT
>few|14|TRBJ1-2|NA|TRBV5-4
CASSPSLEGYGYTF
TGTGCCAGCAGCCCAAGTCTCGAGGGCTATGGCTACACCTTC
>NA|16|TRBJ2-1|TRBD2|TRBV7-9
CASSPGFSGSFNEQFF
TGTGCCAGCAGCCCCGGTTTTAGCGGGAGTTTCAATGAGCAGTTCTTC
>NA|15|TRBJ2-1|TRBD2|TRBV5-4
CASSLGGLADNEQFF
TGTGCCAGCAGCTTGGGGGGACTAGCGGACAATGAGCAGTTCTTC
>NA|14|TRBJ2-3|NA|TRBV5-1
CASSLGEHTDTQYF
TGCGCCAGCAGCTTGGGGGAACACACAGATACGCAGTATTTT
>once|14|TRBJ1-1|TRBD1|TRBV5-1
CASSFAGGRTEAFF
TGCGCCAGCAGCTTTGCAGGGGGCCGGACTGAAGCTTTCTTT
>NA|15|TRBJ1-2|TRBD1|TRBV28
CASSFPLTGDYGYTF
TGTGCCAGCAGTTTCCCGCTGACAGGGGACTATGGCTACACCTTC
>NA|16|TRBJ1-3|TRBD1|TRBV18
CASSLGQGRSGNTIYF
TGTGCCAGCTCACTGGGACAGGGACGCTCTGGAAACACCATATATTTT
>NA|12|TRBJ2-7|NA|TRBV6-1
CASSESRYEQYF
TGTGCCAGCAGTGAAAGTAGATACGAGCAGTACTTC
>NA|14|TRBJ1-5|NA|TRBV30
CAWSPREVRRPQHF
TGTGCCTGGAGCCCTAGGGAAGTTCGGCGGCCCCAGCATTTT
>NA|15|TRBJ1-6|TRBD1|TRBV5-1
CASSSRDRDGSPLHF
TGCGCCAGCAGCTCCCGGGACAGGGATGGTTCACCCCTCCACTTT
>NA|14|TRBJ2-1|NA|TRBV6-5
CASSRTVAYNEQFF
TGTGCCAGCAGTCGAACCGTTGCCTACAATGAGCAGTTCTTC
>NA|15|TRBJ2-5|NA|TRBV5-5
CASSAQPGPQETQYF
TGTGCCAGCAGCGCACAACCGGGACCCCAAGAGACCCAGTACTTC
>NA|11|TRBJ1-2|NA|TRBV6-1
CASSEPGGYTF
TGTGCCAGCAGTGAGCCGGGAGGCTACACCTTC
>NA|16|TRBJ1-6|TRBD1|TRBV6-5
CASSYEGQGFSSPLHF
TGTGCCAGCAGTTACGAAGGACAGGGTTTCAGTTCACCCCTCCACTTT
>NA|12|TRBJ2-7|NA|TRBV7-2
CASSFQGYEQYF
TGTGCCAGCAGCTTTCAGGGTTACGAGCAGTACTTC
>NA|15|TRBJ2-3|TRBD2|TRBV5-1
CASRLSGGWADTQYF
TGCGCCAGCAGACTTAGCGGGGGGTGGGCAGATACGCAGTATTTT
>NA|13|TRBJ2-5|NA|TRBV6-5
CASNRGTGETQYF
TGTGCCAGCAACCGGGGTACGGGGGAGACCCAGTACTTC
>NA|16|TRBJ2-5|TRBD2|TRBV6-5
CASSYTSGTYQETQYF
TGTGCCAGCAGTTATACCAGCGGGACCTACCAAGAGACCCAGTACTTC
>NA|14|TRBJ2-6|NA|TRBV19
CASTSGSGANVLTF
TGTGCCAGTACGTCAGGGTCTGGGGCCAACGTCCTGACTTTC
>NA|15|TRBJ2-5|TRBD1|TRBV6-2/TRBV6-3
CASSYRGQGRETQYF
TGTGCCAGCAGTTACAGGGGACAGGGACGAGAGACCCAGTACTTC
>NA|14|TRBJ1-2|NA|TRBV28
CASSFTVPNYGYTF
TGTGCCAGCAGTTTCACGGTTCCTAACTATGGCTACACCTTC
>NA|12|TRBJ2-3|NA|TRBV20-1
CSASRGADTQYF
TGCAGTGCTAGTCGAGGGGCCGATACGCAGTATTTT
>NA|15|TRBJ2-5|TRBD2|TRBV7-9
CASRGLAGGGETQYF
TGTGCCAGCAGAGGACTAGCGGGAGGTGGGGAGACCCAGTACTTC
>once|12|TRBJ2-5|NA|TRBV2
CASSVLGETQYF
TGTGCCAGCAGTGTATTAGGAGAGACCCAGTACTTC
>NA|15|TRBJ1-3|NA|TRBV6-5
CASSYSFGSGNTIYF
TGTGCCAGCAGTTACTCGTTCGGCTCTGGAAACACCATATATTTT
>few|14|TRBJ2-2|NA|TRBV18
CASSPPGLSGELFF
TGTGCCAGCTCACCCCCCGGACTTTCCGGGGAGCTGTTTTTT
>NA|15|TRBJ2-6|NA|TRBV5-1
CASSLVGSGANVLTF
TGCGCCAGCAGCTTGGTAGGCTCTGGGGCCAACGTCCTGACTTTC
>NA|13|TRBJ1-5|NA|TRBV30
CAWSVRADQPQHF
TGTGCCTGGAGTGTTAGGGCCGATCAGCCCCAGCATTTT
>NA|15|TRBJ1-5|TRBD1|TRBV6-1
CASSETGGGNQPQHF
TGTGCCAGCAGTGAGACAGGGGGCGGCAATCAGCCCCAGCATTTT
>NA|13|TRBJ2-4|NA|TRBV19
CAGLDRSKNIQYF
TGTGCCGGTTTAGACAGATCCAAAAACATTCAGTACTTC
>NA|16|TRBJ1-3|NA|TRBV18
CASSPSTPDSGNTIYF
TGTGCCAGCTCACCCTCTACGCCGGACTCTGGAAACACCATATATTTT
>NA|13|TRBJ1-4|NA|TRBV7-2
CASSLNLNEKLFF
TGTGCCAGCAGCTTGAACCTTAATGAAAAACTGTTTTTT
>once|16|TRBJ2-2|NA|TRBV7-3
CASSSMPGLSGGELFF
TGTGCCAGCAGTTCAATGCCGGGACTCAGTGGCGGGGAGCTGTTTTTT
>NA|16|TRBJ2-7|TRBD2|TRBV6-2/TRBV6-3
CASSYTAVAGRHEQYF
TGTGCCAGCAGTTACACGGCAGTAGCGGGAAGGCACGAGCAGTACTTC
>NA|12|TRBJ2-5|NA|TRBV28
CASRKGVETQYF
TGTGCCAGCCGAAAGGGTGTGGAGACCCAGTACTTC
>NA|14|TRBJ1-1|TRBD1|TRBV5-1
CASSASGTGSEAFF
TGCGCCAGCAGCGCGTCCGGGACAGGGTCTGAAGCTTTCTTT
>NA|13|TRBJ2-1|NA|TRBV6-5
CASRGTLYNEQFF
TGTGCCAGCCGGGGAACCTTATACAATGAGCAGTTCTTC
>NA|15|TRBJ1-5|NA|TRBV4-1
CASSQEKGGGQPQHF
TGCGCCAGCAGCCAAGAAAAGGGGGGAGGTCAGCCCCAGCATTTT
>NA|13|TRBJ1-3|NA|TRBV5-4
CASSLPSGNTIYF
TGTGCCAGCAGCTTGCCCTCTGGAAACACCATATATTTT
>NA|15|TRBJ1-5|TRBD1|TRBV11-2
CASSYGTGVNQPQHF
TGTGCCAGCAGCTACGGGACAGGGGTCAATCAGCCCCAGCATTTT
>NA|13|TRBJ1-5|TRBD1|TRBV5-1
CASSPGQSQPQHF
TGCGCCAGCAGCCCGGGACAGTCTCAGCCCCAGCATTTT
>NA|11|TRBJ2-7|NA|TRBV6-2/TRBV6-3
CASSYTYEQYF
TGTGCCAGCAGTTACACCTACGAGCAGTACTTC
>once|11|TRBJ1-2|NA|TRBV30
CAWNVIYGYTF
TGTGCCTGGAATGTGATCTATGGCTACACCTTC
>NA|16|TRBJ1-6|TRBD1|TRBV7-6
CASSFLTGAENSPLHF
TGTGCCAGCAGCTTTTTGACAGGGGCAGAAAATTCACCCCTCCACTTT
>NA|13|TRBJ2-3|TRBD1|TRBV6-4
CASRDRGADTQYF
TGTGCCAGCAGAGACAGGGGTGCAGATACGCAGTATTTT
>NA|15|TRBJ2-1|NA|TRBV4-3
CASSLRASSYNEQFF
TGCGCCAGCAGCCTCCGGGCCAGCTCCTACAATGAGCAGTTCTTC
>NA|14|TRBJ1-5|TRBD1|TRBV19
CASSGTGGNQPQHF
TGTGCCAGTAGTGGGACAGGGGGCAATCAGCCCCAGCATTTT
>NA|16|TRBJ2-5|TRBD1|TRBV29-1
CSVVSPVDRGVETQYF
TGCAGCGTTGTATCCCCCGTGGACAGGGGAGTTGAGACCCAGTACTTC